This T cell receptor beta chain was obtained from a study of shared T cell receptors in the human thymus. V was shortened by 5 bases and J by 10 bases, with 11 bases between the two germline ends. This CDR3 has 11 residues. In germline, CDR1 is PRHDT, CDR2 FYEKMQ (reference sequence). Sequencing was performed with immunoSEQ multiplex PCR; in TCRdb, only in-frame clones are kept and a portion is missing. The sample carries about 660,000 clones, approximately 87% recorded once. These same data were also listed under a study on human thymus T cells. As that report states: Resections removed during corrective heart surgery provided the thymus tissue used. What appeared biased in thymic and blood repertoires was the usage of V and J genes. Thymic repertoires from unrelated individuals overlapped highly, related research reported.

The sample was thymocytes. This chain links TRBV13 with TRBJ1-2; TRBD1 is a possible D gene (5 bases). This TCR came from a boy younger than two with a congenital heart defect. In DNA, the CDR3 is TGTGCCAGCAGCCTCCGGGACTTCTACACCTTC. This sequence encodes CASSLRDFYTF.